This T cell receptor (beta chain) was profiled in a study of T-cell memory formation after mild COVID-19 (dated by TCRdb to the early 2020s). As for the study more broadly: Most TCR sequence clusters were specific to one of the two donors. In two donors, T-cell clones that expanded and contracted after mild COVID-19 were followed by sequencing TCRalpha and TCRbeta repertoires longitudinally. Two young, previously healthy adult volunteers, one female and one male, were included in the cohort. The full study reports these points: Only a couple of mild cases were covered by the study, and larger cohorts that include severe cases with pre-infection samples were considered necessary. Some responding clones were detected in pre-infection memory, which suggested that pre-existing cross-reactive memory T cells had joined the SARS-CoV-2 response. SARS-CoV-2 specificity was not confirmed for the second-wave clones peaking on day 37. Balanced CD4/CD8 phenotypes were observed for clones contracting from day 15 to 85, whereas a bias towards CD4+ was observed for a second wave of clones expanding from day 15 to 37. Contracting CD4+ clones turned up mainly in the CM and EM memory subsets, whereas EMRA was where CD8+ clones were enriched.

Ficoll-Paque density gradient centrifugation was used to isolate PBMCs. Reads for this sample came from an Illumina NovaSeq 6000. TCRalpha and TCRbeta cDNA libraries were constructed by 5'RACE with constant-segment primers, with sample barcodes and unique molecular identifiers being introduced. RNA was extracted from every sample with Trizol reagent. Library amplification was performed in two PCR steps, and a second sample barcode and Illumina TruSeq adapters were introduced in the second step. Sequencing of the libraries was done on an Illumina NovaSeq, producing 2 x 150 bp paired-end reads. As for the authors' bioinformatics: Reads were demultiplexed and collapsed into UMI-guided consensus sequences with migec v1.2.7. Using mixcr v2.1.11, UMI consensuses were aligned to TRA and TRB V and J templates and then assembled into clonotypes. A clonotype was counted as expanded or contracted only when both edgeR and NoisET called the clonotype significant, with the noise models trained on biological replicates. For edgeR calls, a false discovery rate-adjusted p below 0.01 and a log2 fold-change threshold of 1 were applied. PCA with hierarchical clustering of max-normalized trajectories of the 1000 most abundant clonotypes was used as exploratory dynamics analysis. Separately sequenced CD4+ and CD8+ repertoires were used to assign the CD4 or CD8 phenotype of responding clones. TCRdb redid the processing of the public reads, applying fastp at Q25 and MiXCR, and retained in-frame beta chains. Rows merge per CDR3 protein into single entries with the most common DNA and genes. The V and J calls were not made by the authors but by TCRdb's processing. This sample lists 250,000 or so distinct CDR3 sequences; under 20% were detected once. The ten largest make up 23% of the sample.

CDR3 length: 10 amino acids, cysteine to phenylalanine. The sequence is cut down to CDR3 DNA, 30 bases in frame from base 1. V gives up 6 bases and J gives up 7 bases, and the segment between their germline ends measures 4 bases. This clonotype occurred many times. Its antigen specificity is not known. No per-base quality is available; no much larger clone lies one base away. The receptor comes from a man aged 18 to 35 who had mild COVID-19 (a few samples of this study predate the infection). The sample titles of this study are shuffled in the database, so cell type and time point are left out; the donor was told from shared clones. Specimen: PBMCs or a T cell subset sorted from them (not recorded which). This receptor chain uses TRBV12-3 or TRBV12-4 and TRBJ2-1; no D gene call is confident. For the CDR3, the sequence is CASSRNEQFF. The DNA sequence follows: TGTGCCAGCAGCAGAAATGAGCAGTTCTTC.